A single sample gave rise to the 20 T cell receptor beta chains below, sequenced in a study of T-cell memory formation after mild COVID-19 (dated by TCRdb to about 2021). The library was produced with 5' RACE. The sample was run on an Illumina NovaSeq 6000. TCRdb passed the public sequencing reads through fastp at Q25 and MiXCR, retaining productive beta sequences. CDR3 protein duplicates are merged, each entry listing the most common genes and DNA. The sample yields roughly 190,000 distinct CDR3 sequences; around 25% were counted once. 9.5% to 12% of the sample is held by the ten biggest clonotypes. Sequencing input: PBMCs or a T cell subset sorted from them (not recorded which). Source of these receptors: an adult woman who had mild COVID-19 (a few samples of this study predate the infection). The sample titles of this study are shuffled in the database, so cell type and time point are left out; the donor was told from shared clones.

The chain uses TRBV4-1 and TRBJ1-4, with D tentatively TRBD1 (6 bases). CDR3 length: 16 amino acids. Germline CDR1 reads MGHRA; CDR2 reads YSYEKL. Trimming shortened V by 0 bases and J by 8 bases, and 16 bases separated the two germline ends. The CDR3 DNA reads TGCGCCAGCAGCCAAGATCTTTGGACAGAACGAGAAAAACTGTTTTTT. Translation gives CASSQDLWTEREKLFF.

This chain connects TRBV6-2 or TRBV6-3 to TRBJ2-2; D is unresolved. Germline CDR1 MNHEY, CDR2 SVGEGT. V was shortened by 0 bases and J by 3 bases, with 11 bases between the two germline ends. This CDR3 has 16 residues. CDR3 nucleotides: TGTGCCAGCAGTTACTCGGCTAGTGGGTACACCGGGGAGCTGTTTTTT. Amino acid sequence: CASSYSASGYTGELFF.

This clonotype was found a few times. The J gene is TRBJ2-1, the V gene TRBV30, with a weak D call TRBD1 (6 bases). Between the trimmed V and J ends, which lost 0 bases and 10 bases, there was a span of 10 bases. Germline V gene lookup returns CDR1 GTSNPN and CDR2 SVGIG (reference sequence). The CDR3 has 12 residues. CDR3 bases: TGTGCCTGGAGTGTACAGGGACCGGAGCAGTTCTTC. Protein product: CAWSVQGPEQFF.

This clonotype was seen more than once but under ten times. The rearrangement joins TRBV12-3 or TRBV12-4 to TRBJ2-5; TRBD2 might be the D (6 bases). The CDR3 consists of 15 residues. The ends were cut back, 5 bases at V and 5 bases at J, with 18 bases in the middle. CDR3 residues: CASSEAGIGGETQYF. For the CDR3, the DNA is TGTGCCAGCAGTGAGGCGGGGATCGGTGGGGAGACCCAGTACTTC.

This clonotype has more than one count but fewer than ten. The gene calls are TRBV11-3 and TRBJ2-3; D not resolved. Germline CDR1 SGHNT, CDR2 YENEEA. V was clipped by 4 bases and J by 0 bases, with 11 bases between them. This CDR3 has 15 residues. The CDR3 sequence is CASSSDGTSTDTQYF. The CDR3 bases are TGTGCCAGCAGCTCGGACGGCACTAGCACAGATACGCAGTATTTT.

This clonotype was seen a handful of times. This chain joins TRBV24-1 and TRBJ2-2; D tentatively fits TRBD1 or TRBD2 (5 bases each). The CDR3 length is 18 residues. The V gene's germline CDR1 is KGHDR and CDR2 SFDVKD. V shed 6 bases and J shed 0 bases, with 19 bases lying between them. The CDR3 sequence: CATSSGTLSLTNTGELFF. CDR3 DNA sequence: TGTGCCACCAGTTCTGGGACGCTGAGCCTTACGAACACCGGGGAGCTGTTTTTT.

This sequence joins TRBV6-1 and TRBJ2-7, with D tentatively TRBD1 (6 bases). The V gene's germline CDR1 is MNHNS and CDR2 SASEGT. The V end lost 5 bases, the J end lost 4 bases, and 15 bases lay between the germline ends. The CDR3 runs to 14 residues. CDR3 DNA: TGTGCCAGCAGTAGCCGGGACACCTTTTACGAGCAGTACTTC. This sequence encodes CASSSRDTFYEQYF.

This clonotype was counted only a few times. The V and J genes are TRBV7-2 and TRBJ2-7; 12 bases line up with TRBD2. Per germline, CDR1 SGHTA and CDR2 FQGNSA. There are 16 residues in the CDR3. V lost 4 bases to trimming and J lost 6 bases; unmatched junction nucleotides: 10. DNA for the CDR3: TGTGCCAGCAGCTCCACAATCGGACTAGCGGGACGCGAGCAGTACTTC. The encoded protein is CASSSTIGLAGREQYF.

Here the CDR3 reads CASSQFTGAYNEQFF. In nucleotides, the CDR3 is TGTGCCAGCAGCCAGTTTACAGGGGCCTACAATGAGCAGTTCTTC. The chain joins TRBV4-2 to TRBJ2-1, with TRBD1 matching 7 bases. Germline V gene sequence: CDR1 LGHNA, CDR2 YNFKEQ. This CDR3 has 15 residues. J gave up 2 bases and V 3 bases, and 4 bases lay outside the gene matches.

The chain uses TRBV12-3 or TRBV12-4 and TRBJ1-2; no reliable D call. V was clipped by 5 bases and J by 4 bases, with 14 bases between them. This CDR3 is built from 14 residues. The CDR3 spells CASSPIGGSYGYTF. The CDR3 DNA is TGTGCCAGCAGTCCAATTGGAGGGAGCTATGGCTACACCTTC.

This chain links TRBV9 with TRBJ2-7; D possibly corresponds to TRBD2 (7 bases). The germline CDR1 and CDR2 sequences are SGDLS and YYNGEE. This CDR3 contains 14 residues. V gave up 4 bases and J gave up 1 base, with 12 bases separating them. The CDR3 spells CASSSRGASYEQYF. CDR3 bases: TGTGCCAGCAGCTCCCGGGGGGCATCCTACGAGCAGTACTTC.

In this sample, this clonotype turned up a few times. This chain links TRBV12-3 or TRBV12-4 with TRBJ1-2; 9 nucleotides match TRBD1. Trimming removed 6 bases from V and 8 bases from J; junction bases left unmatched: 4. The CDR3 runs 12 residues. CDR3 nucleotides: TGTGCCAGCAGGCGACAGGGGGAGGGCTACACCTTC. It yields the protein CASRRQGEGYTF.

The chain combines TRBV12-3 or TRBV12-4 with TRBJ1-5; TRBD1 matches 7 bases. Trimming cost V 6 bases and J 4 bases; bases outside gene matches: 0. There are 12 residues in the CDR3. The CDR3 DNA follows: TGTGCCAGCAGGACAGGGAATCAGCCCCAGCATTTT. It codes for CASRTGNQPQHF.

The chain uses TRBV19 and TRBJ1-1, with 8 bases identical to TRBD1. CDR1 is LNHDA and CDR2 is SQIVND in the germline V gene (reference sequence). Trimming took 5 bases from V and 4 from J; bases not matched to a gene: 6. This CDR3 contains 14 residues. As DNA, the CDR3 is TGTGCCAGTAGTGCCTCACAGGGGGTCACTGAAGCTTTCTTT. Translated, it gives CASSASQGVTEAFF.

The chain uses TRBV9 and TRBJ1-2; 9 bases align to TRBD1. Germline-derived CDR1 and CDR2 are SGDLS and YYNGEE. The length of the CDR3 is 15 residues. The junction had 4 bases not matched to a gene; V was cut back by 0 bases and J by 4 bases. The CDR3 DNA sequence: TGTGCCAGCAGCGTAGGCACAGGGGGCGTCTATGGCTACACCTTC. Encoded protein: CASSVGTGGVYGYTF. The full variable domain, in which reference TRBV9 and TRBJ1-2 provide the parts outside the CDR3, is DSGVTQTPKHLITATGQRVTLRCSPRSGDLSVYWYQQSLDQGLQFLIQYYNGEERAKGNILERFSAQQFPDLHSELNLSSLELGDSALYFCASSVGTGGVYGYTFGSGTRLTVV.

The genes are TRBV5-5 and TRBJ1-5; tentative D call: TRBD1 (5 bases). From germline, CDR1 is SGHKS and CDR2 YYEKEE (reference sequence). V was pared by 1 base and J by 2 bases, with 10 bases between. The CDR3 has 15 amino acids. CDR3 nucleotides: TGTGCCAGCAGCTTGTGGGGGAGCGGCAATCAGCCCCAGCATTTT. Its translation: CASSLWGSGNQPQHF.

V gene TRBV7-9 combines with J gene TRBJ2-3; no firm D call. Deletions cut 1 base from V and 2 bases from J, with 7 bases between. CDR1 and CDR2 from the germline V gene are SEHNR and FQNEAQ (reference sequence). The CDR3 covers 14 residues. CDR3 protein: CASSLDRYTDTQYF. The CDR3, as DNA: TGTGCCAGCAGCTTAGATAGGTACACAGATACGCAGTATTTT.

The chain recombines TRBV3-1 with TRBJ2-7, with TRBD2 matching 11 bases. Losses at the gene ends were 7 bases for V and 2 bases for J; bases not matched to a gene: 10. Germline CDR1 is LGHDT and CDR2 is YNNKEL (reference sequence). The CDR3 is made up of 16 amino acids. The CDR3: CASTHTSGSRTYEQYF. As DNA, the CDR3 is TGTGCCAGCACCCATACTAGCGGGAGTAGGACCTACGAGCAGTACTTC.

As DNA, the CDR3 is TGCGCCAGCAGCTTGGAAGGGGGCACCGGAAACACCATATATTTT. Translation gives CASSLEGGTGNTIYF. V and J are TRBV5-1 and TRBJ1-3, with TRBD1 identical over 7 bases. CDR1 is SGHRS, CDR2 YFSETQ, per germline. Trimming at V came to 0 bases and at J to 4 bases, leaving 4 bases not matched to a gene. The CDR3 is 15 residues long.

The chain is built from TRBV7-9 and TRBJ2-5; TRBD1 matches at 9 bases. The CDR3 length is 15 residues. The V segment lost 4 bases and the J segment 2 bases; nucleotides outside the gene matches: 5. Germline lookup yields CDR1 SEHNR and CDR2 FQNEAQ (reference sequence). The CDR3 loop reads CASSYGQGTQETQYF. CDR3 coding DNA: TGTGCCAGCAGCTATGGACAGGGGACTCAAGAGACCCAGTACTTC.